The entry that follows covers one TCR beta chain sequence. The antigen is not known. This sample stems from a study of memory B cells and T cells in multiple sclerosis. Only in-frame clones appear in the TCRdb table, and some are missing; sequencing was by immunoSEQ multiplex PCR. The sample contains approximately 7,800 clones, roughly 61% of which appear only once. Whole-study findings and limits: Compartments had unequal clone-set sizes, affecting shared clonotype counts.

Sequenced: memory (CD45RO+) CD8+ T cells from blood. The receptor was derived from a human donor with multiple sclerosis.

The CDR3 region has the DNA TGTGCCAGCAGCCCTACCGCAGGTCAGCCCCAGCATTTT. Translation: CASSPTAGQPQHF. The genes are TRBV6-5 and TRBJ1-5; unclear D gene. The V end was cut by 6 bases, the J end by 6 bases, with 12 bases between. This CDR3 is built from 13 residues. The germline V gene encodes CDR1 MNHEY and CDR2 SVGAGI.